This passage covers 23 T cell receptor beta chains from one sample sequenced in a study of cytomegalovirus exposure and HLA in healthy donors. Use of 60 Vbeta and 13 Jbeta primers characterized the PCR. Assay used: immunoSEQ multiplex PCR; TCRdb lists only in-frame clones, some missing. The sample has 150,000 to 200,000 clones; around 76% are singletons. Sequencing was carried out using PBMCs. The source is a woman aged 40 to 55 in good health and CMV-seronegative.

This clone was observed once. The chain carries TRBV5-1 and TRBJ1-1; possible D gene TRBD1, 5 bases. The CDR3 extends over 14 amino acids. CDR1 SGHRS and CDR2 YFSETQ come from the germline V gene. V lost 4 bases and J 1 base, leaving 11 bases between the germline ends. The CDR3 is CASSDLTGNTEAFF. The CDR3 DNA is TGCGCCAGCAGCGACCTAACAGGGAACACTGAAGCTTTCTTT.

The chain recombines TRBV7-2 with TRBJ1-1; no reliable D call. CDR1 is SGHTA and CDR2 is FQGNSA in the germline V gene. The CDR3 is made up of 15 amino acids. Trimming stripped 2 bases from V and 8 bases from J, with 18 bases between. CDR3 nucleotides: TGTGCCAGCAGCTTATTAGCGAGTGGAACGGGAGAAGCTTTCTTT. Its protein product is CASSLLASGTGEAFF.

The CDR3 nucleotides read TGTGCCAGCAGTTTAGATATTGGACACCTTAGCAATCAGCCCCAGCATTTT. This sequence encodes CASSLDIGHLSNQPQHF. The rearrangement links TRBV28 to TRBJ1-5; TRBD1 might be the D (5 bases). V was cut by 2 bases and J by 0 bases, with 14 bases left in between. Germline-derived CDR1 and CDR2 are MDHEN and SYDVKM. The CDR3 is 17 amino acids.

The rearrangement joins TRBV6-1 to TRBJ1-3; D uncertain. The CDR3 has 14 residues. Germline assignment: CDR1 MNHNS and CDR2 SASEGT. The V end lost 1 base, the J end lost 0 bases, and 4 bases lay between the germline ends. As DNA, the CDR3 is TGTGCCAGCAGTGAAGACAGCTCTGGAAACACCATATATTTT. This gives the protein CASSEDSSGNTIYF.

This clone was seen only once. The CDR3 coding sequence is TGTGCCAGCAGTTTAAGGACAGGGGCAGGGGACATTCAGTACTTC. It specifies CASSLRTGAGDIQYF. The J gene is TRBJ2-4, the V gene TRBV28, with 9 bases matching TRBD1. The CDR3 is made up of 15 amino acids. V trimming: 2 bases; J trimming: 8 bases; junction bases outside the gene matches: 7. Looked up from germline, CDR1 is MDHEN and CDR2 is SYDVKM.

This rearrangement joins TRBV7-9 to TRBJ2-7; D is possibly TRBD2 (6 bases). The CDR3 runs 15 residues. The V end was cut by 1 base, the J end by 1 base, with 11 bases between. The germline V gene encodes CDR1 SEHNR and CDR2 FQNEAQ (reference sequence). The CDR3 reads CASSLVTGGSYEQYF. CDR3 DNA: TGTGCCAGCAGCTTAGTAACCGGGGGATCCTACGAGCAGTACTTC.

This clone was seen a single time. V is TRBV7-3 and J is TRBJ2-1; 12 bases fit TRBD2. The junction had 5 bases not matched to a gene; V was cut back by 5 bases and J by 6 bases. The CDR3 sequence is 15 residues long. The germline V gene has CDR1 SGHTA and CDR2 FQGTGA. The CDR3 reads CASSPRLAGANEQFF. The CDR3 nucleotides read TGTGCCAGCAGCCCTCGACTAGCGGGAGCCAATGAGCAGTTCTTC.

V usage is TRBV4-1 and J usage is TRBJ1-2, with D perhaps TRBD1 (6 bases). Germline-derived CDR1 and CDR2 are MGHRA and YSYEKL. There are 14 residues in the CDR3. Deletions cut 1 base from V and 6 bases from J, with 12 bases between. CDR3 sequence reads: CASSQGSKGDGYTF. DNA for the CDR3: TGCGCCAGCAGCCAAGGATCCAAGGGGGATGGCTACACCTTC.

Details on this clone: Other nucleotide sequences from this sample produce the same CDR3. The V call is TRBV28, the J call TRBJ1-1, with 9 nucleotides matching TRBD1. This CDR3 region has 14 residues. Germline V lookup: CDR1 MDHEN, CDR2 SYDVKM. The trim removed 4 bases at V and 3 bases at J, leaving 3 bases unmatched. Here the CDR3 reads CASSSGQGDTEAFF. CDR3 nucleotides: TGTGCCAGCAGTTCGGGACAGGGAGACACTGAAGCTTTCTTT.

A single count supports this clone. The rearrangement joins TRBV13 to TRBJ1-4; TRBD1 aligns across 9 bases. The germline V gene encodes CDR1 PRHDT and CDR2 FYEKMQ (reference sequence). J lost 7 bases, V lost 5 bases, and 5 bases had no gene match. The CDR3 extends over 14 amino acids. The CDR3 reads CASSLQGASEKLFF. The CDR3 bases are TGTGCCAGCAGCCTACAGGGGGCAAGTGAAAAACTGTTTTTT.

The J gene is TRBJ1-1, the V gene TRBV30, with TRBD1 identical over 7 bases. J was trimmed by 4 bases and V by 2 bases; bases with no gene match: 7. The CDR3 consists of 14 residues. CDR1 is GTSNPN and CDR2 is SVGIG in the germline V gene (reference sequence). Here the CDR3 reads CAWSRDREVTEAFF. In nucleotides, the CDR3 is TGTGCCTGGAGTAGAGACAGGGAGGTCACTGAAGCTTTCTTT. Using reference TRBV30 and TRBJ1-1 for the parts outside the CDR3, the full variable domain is SQTIHQWPATLVQPVGSPLSLECTVEGTSNPNLYWYRQAAGRGLQLLFYSVGIGQISSEVPQNLSASRPQDRQFILSSKKLLLSDSGFYLCAWSRDREVTEAFFGQGTRLTVV.

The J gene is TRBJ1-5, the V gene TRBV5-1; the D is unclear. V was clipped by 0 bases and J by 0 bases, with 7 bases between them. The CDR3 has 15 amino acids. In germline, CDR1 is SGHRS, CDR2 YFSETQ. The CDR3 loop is CASSLDRNSNQPQHF. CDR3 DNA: TGCGCCAGCAGCTTGGACAGAAATAGCAATCAGCCCCAGCATTTT.

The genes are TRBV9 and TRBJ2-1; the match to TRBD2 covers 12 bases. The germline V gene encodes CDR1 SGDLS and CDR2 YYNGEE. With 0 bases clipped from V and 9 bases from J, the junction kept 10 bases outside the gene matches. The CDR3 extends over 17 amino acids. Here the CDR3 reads CASSVASSGRAIVEQFF. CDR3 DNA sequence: TGTGCCAGCAGCGTAGCGTCTAGCGGGAGGGCCATCGTTGAGCAGTTCTTC. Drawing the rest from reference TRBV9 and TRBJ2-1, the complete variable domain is DSGVTQTPKHLITATGQRVTLRCSPRSGDLSVYWYQQSLDQGLQFLIQYYNGEERAKGNILERFSAQQFPDLHSELNLSSLELGDSALYFCASSVASSGRAIVEQFFGPGTRLTVL.

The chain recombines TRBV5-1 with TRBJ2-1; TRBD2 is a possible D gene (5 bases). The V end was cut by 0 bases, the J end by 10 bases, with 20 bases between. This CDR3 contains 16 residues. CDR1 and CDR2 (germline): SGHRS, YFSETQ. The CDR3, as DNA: TGCGCCAGCAGCTTGGTCCAAGGGAGCGGCCGTCAGGAGCAGTTCTTC. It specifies CASSLVQGSGRQEQFF.

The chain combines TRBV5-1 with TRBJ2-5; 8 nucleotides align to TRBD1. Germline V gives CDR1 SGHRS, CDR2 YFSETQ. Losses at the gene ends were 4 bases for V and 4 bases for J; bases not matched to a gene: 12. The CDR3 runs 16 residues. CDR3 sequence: CASSTQGDRAVETQYF. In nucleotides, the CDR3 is TGCGCCAGCAGCACACAGGGGGATCGGGCGGTAGAGACCCAGTACTTC.

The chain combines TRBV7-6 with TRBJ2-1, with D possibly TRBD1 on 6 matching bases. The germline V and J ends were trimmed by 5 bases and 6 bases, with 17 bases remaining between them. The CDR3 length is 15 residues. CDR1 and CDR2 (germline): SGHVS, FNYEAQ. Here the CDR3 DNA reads TGTGCCAGCAGCCCTAGACCAGGGGCACGCAATGAGCAGTTCTTC. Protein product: CASSPRPGARNEQFF.

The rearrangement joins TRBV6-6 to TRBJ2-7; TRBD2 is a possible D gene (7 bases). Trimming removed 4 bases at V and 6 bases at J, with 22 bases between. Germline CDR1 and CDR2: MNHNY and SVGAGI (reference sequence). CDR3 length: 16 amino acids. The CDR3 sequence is CASSSPSGGSPGEQYF. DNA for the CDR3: TGTGCCAGCAGTTCCCCCTCGGGGGGCTCTCCTGGCGAGCAGTACTTC.

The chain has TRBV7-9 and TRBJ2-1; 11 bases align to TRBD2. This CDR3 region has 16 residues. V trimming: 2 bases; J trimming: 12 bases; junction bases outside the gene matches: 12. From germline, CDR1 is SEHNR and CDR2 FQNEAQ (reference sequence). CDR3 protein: CASSLSSSGRIQGQFF. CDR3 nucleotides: TGTGCCAGCAGCTTAAGTTCTAGCGGGAGGATCCAGGGGCAGTTCTTC.

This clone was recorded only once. Here the CDR3 reads CASSSGSPLSYEQYF. CDR3 coding DNA: TGTGCCAGCAGCTCAGGGTCCCCTCTCTCCTACGAGCAGTACTTC. This chain uses TRBV6-5 with TRBJ2-7, with D possibly being TRBD1 (5 bases). The CDR3 length is 15 residues. Germline values: CDR1 MNHEY, CDR2 SVGAGI. The V end was cut by 6 bases, the J end by 0 bases, with 15 bases between.

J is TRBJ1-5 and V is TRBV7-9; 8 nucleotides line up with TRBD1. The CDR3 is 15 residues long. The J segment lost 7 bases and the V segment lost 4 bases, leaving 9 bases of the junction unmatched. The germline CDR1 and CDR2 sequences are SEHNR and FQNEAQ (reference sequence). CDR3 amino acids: CASSSPDREGQPQHF. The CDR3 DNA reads TGTGCCAGCAGCTCCCCGGACAGGGAAGGGCAGCCCCAGCATTTT.

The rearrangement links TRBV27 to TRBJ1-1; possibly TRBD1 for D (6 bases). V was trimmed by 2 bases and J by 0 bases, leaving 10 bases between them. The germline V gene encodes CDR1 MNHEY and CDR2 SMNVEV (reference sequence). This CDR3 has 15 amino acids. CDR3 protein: CASSLGTGLNTEAFF. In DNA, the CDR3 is TGTGCCAGCAGTTTAGGTACAGGGCTGAACACTGAAGCTTTCTTT.

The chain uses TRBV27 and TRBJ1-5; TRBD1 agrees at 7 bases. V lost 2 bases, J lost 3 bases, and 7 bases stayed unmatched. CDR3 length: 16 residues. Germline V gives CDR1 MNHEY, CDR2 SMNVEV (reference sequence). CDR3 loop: CASSLGMDRINQPQHF. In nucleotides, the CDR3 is TGTGCCAGCAGTTTAGGAATGGACAGGATCAATCAGCCCCAGCATTTT.

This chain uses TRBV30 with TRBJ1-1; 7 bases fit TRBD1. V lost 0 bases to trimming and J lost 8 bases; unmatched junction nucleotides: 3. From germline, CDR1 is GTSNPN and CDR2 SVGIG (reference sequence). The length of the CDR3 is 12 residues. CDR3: CAWSVQGKEAFF. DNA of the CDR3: TGTGCCTGGAGTGTACAGGGGAAAGAAGCTTTCTTT.